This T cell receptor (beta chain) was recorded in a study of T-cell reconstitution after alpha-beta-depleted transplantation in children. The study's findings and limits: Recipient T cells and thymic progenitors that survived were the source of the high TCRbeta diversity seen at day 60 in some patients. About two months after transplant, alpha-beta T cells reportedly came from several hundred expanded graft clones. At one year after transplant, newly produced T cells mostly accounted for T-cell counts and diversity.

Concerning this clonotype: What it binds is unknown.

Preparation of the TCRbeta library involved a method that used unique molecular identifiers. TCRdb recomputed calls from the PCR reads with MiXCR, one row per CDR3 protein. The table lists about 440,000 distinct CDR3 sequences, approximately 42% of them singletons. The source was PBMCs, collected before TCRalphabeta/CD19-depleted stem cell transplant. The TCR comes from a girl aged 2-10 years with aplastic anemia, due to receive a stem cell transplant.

For the CDR3, the DNA is TGTGCCAGCAGCCCTAGCGGGAGTAGCGGTACGCAGTATTTT. This sequence encodes CASSPSGSSGTQYF. V and J are TRBV11-3 and TRBJ2-3, with 10 bases fitting TRBD2. V gave up 5 bases and J gave up 8 bases; unmatched junction bases: 7. The CDR3 consists of 14 residues. In germline, CDR1 is SGHNT, CDR2 YENEEA.